Listed below are T cell receptor beta chains from one sample, sequenced in a study of T-cell memory formation after mild COVID-19. TCRdb processed the 5' RACE reads anew with MiXCR; each CDR3 protein has one entry. The sample carries about 470,000 distinct CDR3 sequences, about 20% recorded once. The sample taken for sequencing was PBMCs or a T cell subset sorted from them (not recorded which). Receptors originate from an adult woman who had mild COVID-19 (a few samples of this study predate the infection). Cell type and time point are not known. Each CDR3 is given with its conserved first and last residue. The D gene is left open where the match is weak. Size tells how often a clone was seen (once, few, many) or the class of an expanded clone, and some rows leave it out.

abundance	v_gene	j_gene	len	d_gene	CDR3nt	CDR3aa
-	TRBV2	TRBJ1-2	15	-	TGTGCCAGCAGTGGCCCCGGGGCGAACGACTATGGCTACACCTTC	CASSGPGANDYGYTF
-	TRBV7-9	TRBJ2-1	15	-	TGTGCCAGCAGCTTAGCACTAGCATACGACAATGAGCAGTTCTTC	CASSLALAYDNEQFF
-	TRBV20-1	TRBJ1-1	11	-	TGCTCTCTTAGGGGGAACACTGAAGCTTTCTTT	CSLRGNTEAFF
few	TRBV7-8	TRBJ1-1	13	-	TGTGCCAGCAGCATGACCCGGGGAACTGAAGCTTTCTTT	CASSMTRGTEAFF
-	TRBV5-1	TRBJ1-1	11	-	TGCGCCAGCAGCTCTACGGGAGGGGCTTTCTTT	CASSSTGGAFF
-	TRBV27	TRBJ1-5	17	-	TGTGCCAGCAGCCCGATGGGGGGTAGGGGAGGCAATCAGCCCCAGCATTTT	CASSPMGGRGGNQPQHF
-	TRBV7-2	TRBJ1-1	11	-	TGTGCCAGCAGCTTAAGGGATCTAGCTTTCTTT	CASSLRDLAFF
few	TRBV29-1	TRBJ1-1	17	-	TGCAGCGTTGACCACGGAAGTCCTGGATGGATGAACACTGAAGCTTTCTTT	CSVDHGSPGWMNTEAFF
-	TRBV7-9	TRBJ1-2	14	-	TGTGCCAGCAGCTTACCACAGGATAACTATGGCTACACCTTC	CASSLPQDNYGYTF
-	TRBV7-9	TRBJ2-3	16	-	TGTGCCAGCAGCTTAGTAACTAGTCCTAGCACAGATACGCAGTATTTT	CASSLVTSPSTDTQYF
-	TRBV14	TRBJ1-1	15	-	TGTGCCAGCAGCCAAGTCCCCGTAGGAAGCACTGAAGCTTTCTTT	CASSQVPVGSTEAFF
-	TRBV6-2/TRBV6-3	TRBJ2-3	18	TRBD2	TGTGCCAGCAGACCCGGACTAGGAGTACGGGGCTACACAGATACGCAGTATTTT	CASRPGLGVRGYTDTQYF
many	TRBV7-2	TRBJ2-3	16	TRBD2	TGTGCCAGCACCGTGACTAGCGGGAGGGCCTCAGATACGCAGTATTTT	CASTVTSGRASDTQYF
few	TRBV18	TRBJ1-5	14	TRBD1	TGTGCCTCAAACCTTCAGGGGGAGGGTCAGCCCCAGCATTTT	CASNLQGEGQPQHF
-	TRBV12-3/TRBV12-4	TRBJ1-5	16	TRBD1	TGTGCCAGCAGTATTGGGACAGGGGGGAGCAATCAGCCCCAGCATTTT	CASSIGTGGSNQPQHF
-	TRBV24-1	TRBJ1-5	13	-	TGTGCCACCAGTGCCCAAAGCAATCAGCCCCAGCATTTT	CATSAQSNQPQHF
-	TRBV5-1	TRBJ1-4	14	-	TGCGCCAGCAGCCTCTCGACAATGAATGAAAAACTGTTTTTT	CASSLSTMNEKLFF
few	TRBV5-6	TRBJ2-7	15	TRBD2	TGTGCCAGCAGCTTGTTGACTAGCGGAGAGTACGAGCAGTACTTC	CASSLLTSGEYEQYF
-	TRBV12-3/TRBV12-4	TRBJ1-2	13	-	TGTGCCAGCATCCGAACAGGGAACTATGGCTACGCCTTC	CASIRTGNYGYAF
-	TRBV19	TRBJ2-5	13	TRBD2	TGTGCCACTGCGAGCGGGAGCTGGGAGACCCAGTACTTC	CATASGSWETQYF
few	TRBV24-1	TRBJ2-3	18	TRBD1	TGTGCCACCAGTGATGCCCGAACCGGGACAGGGGGCATGGGTACGCAGTATTTT	CATSDARTGTGGMGTQYF
few	TRBV7-8	TRBJ2-1	15	-	TGTGCCAGCAGCTTAGTACCCAGTGGACACAATGAGCAGTTCTTC	CASSLVPSGHNEQFF
-	TRBV7-9	TRBJ2-1	17	TRBD2	TGTGCCAGCAGCTTTCGACTAGCGGGGGGAGGCCACAATGAGCAGTTCTTC	CASSFRLAGGGHNEQFF
few	TRBV20-1	TRBJ2-3	15	-	TGCAGTGCTAGAAATCCGGGGGCTAGGGCAGATACGCAGTATTTT	CSARNPGARADTQYF
few	TRBV7-2	TRBJ1-2	14	-	TGTGCCAGCAGCTTTCCGAGAGCTAACTATGGCTACACCTTC	CASSFPRANYGYTF
-	TRBV3-1	TRBJ1-2	15	-	TGTGCCAGCAGCCACCAATCGGAGGGGACGAGAGGCTACACCTTC	CASSHQSEGTRGYTF
-	TRBV7-2	TRBJ2-1	19	TRBD2	TGTGCCAGCAGCTCGGAAGGGACTAGCGGGACACCTCGCTACAATGAGCAGTTCTTC	CASSSEGTSGTPRYNEQFF
few	TRBV4-2	TRBJ2-7	17	TRBD2	TGTGCCAGCAGCCAAGAGTCTGGACTAGCGGGTTTATACGAGCAGTACTTC	CASSQESGLAGLYEQYF
-	TRBV5-4	TRBJ2-3	17	TRBD2	TGTGCCAGCAGCCAACTAGCGGGGGGGCCGGGCACAGATACGCAGTATTTT	CASSQLAGGPGTDTQYF
few	TRBV11-2	TRBJ2-3	13	-	TGTGCCAGCAGCTTAATTCAGGCAGATACGCAGTATTTT	CASSLIQADTQYF
-	TRBV29-1	TRBJ2-3	12	-	TGCAGCGCTGACAGTATGGCAGATACGCAGTATTTT	CSADSMADTQYF
-	TRBV2	TRBJ2-1	15	TRBD2	TGTGCCAGCAGTGACCCAGCGGGGGGCCAAGATGAGCAGTTCTTC	CASSDPAGGQDEQFF
few	TRBV12-3/TRBV12-4	TRBJ2-3	15	-	TGTGCCAGCAGTTTAGGACCTGCTGGGGGTTATACGCAGTATTTT	CASSLGPAGGYTQYF
-	TRBV20-1	TRBJ2-1	11	-	TGCAGTGCTGTCGGACCAAATGAGCAGTTCTTC	CSAVGPNEQFF
few	TRBV7-9	TRBJ2-7	14	-	TGTGCCAGCAGCAGTACCGGGACACCTTACGAGCAGTACTTC	CASSSTGTPYEQYF
few	TRBV24-1	TRBJ2-1	13	-	TGTGCCACCAGTGGCCCCGGGACGTCGGAGCAGTTCTTC	CATSGPGTSEQFF
few	TRBV18	TRBJ2-7	11	-	TGTGCCAGCTCACCAGGAGACGAGCAGTACTTC	CASSPGDEQYF
few	TRBV6-5	TRBJ2-1	17	TRBD2	TGTGCCAGCAGTCGAACAGCCGGGACTAGCGGGAGTAATGAGCAGTTCTTC	CASSRTAGTSGSNEQFF
-	TRBV7-3	TRBJ2-3	14	TRBD1	TGTGCCAGCAGCCCGGGACAGGGTGGAGATACGCAGTATTTT	CASSPGQGGDTQYF
-	TRBV5-1	TRBJ1-1	17	-	TGCGCCAGCAGCTTGGGGTCTGGGGGACGGTGGTTAACTGAAGCTTTCTTT	CASSLGSGGRWLTEAFF
many	TRBV5-1	TRBJ1-2	15	-	TGCGCCAGCAGCTTGCAATCGGCGAGGGACTATGGCTACACCTTC	CASSLQSARDYGYTF
-	TRBV12-3/TRBV12-4	TRBJ1-1	14	-	TGTGCCAGCAGTTTAGGGACTCCAAGGGCTGAAGCTTTCTTT	CASSLGTPRAEAFF
-	TRBV5-4	TRBJ2-7	13	-	TGTGCCAGCAGCTTCCAGCCGAAATACGAGCAGTACTTC	CASSFQPKYEQYF
-	TRBV12-3/TRBV12-4	TRBJ1-2	13	-	TGTGCCAGCAGTCTCCCATGGGGGAGTGGCTACACCTTC	CASSLPWGSGYTF